A single sample is the source of the 21 T cell receptor beta chains below, sequenced in a study of OX40 agonist ivuxolimab in advanced cancers. Assay used: immunoSEQ multiplex PCR; TCRdb lists only in-frame clones, some missing. The sample yields 50,000 to 65,000 clones, approximately 86% seen once. The sequences come from CD4+ or CD8+ T cells sorted from blood, collected in a trial of the OX40 agonist ivuxolimab. The receptors here all came from an adult with an advanced solid tumor such as melanoma, head and neck, liver or kidney cancer.

The gene calls are TRBV5-4 and TRBJ1-6; D remains unclear. The germline CDR1 and CDR2 sequences are SGHNT and YYREEE (reference sequence). The CDR3 runs 14 residues. Trimming removed 3 bases from V and 7 bases from J, with 11 bases in between. Here the CDR3 reads CASSSIKTNSPLHF. The CDR3 DNA sequence: TGTGCCAGCAGCTCCATAAAGACCAATTCACCCCTCCACTTT.

The chain employs TRBV7-8 and TRBJ1-5; 9 nucleotides line up with TRBD1. This CDR3 region has 15 residues. The trim removed 6 bases at V and 5 bases at J, leaving 8 bases unmatched. CDR1 and CDR2 (germline): SGHVS, FQNEAQ. CDR3 in DNA: TGTGCCAGCAGTGTAAGACAGGGGGGAGATCAGCCCCAGCATTTT. This gives the protein CASSVRQGGDQPQHF.

The gene calls are TRBV27 and TRBJ1-6, with a tentative D call TRBD1 (5 bases). Germline values: CDR1 MNHEY, CDR2 SMNVEV (reference sequence). The CDR3 loop spans 15 amino acids. The ends were cut back, 11 bases at V and 4 bases at J, with 18 bases in the middle. The CDR3 here is CASGEGRAYNSPLHF. CDR3 nucleotide sequence: TGTGCCTCGGGGGAAGGTAGAGCTTATAATTCACCCCTCCACTTT.

The chain recombines TRBV19 with TRBJ2-2; the match to TRBD2 covers 8 bases. The germline V gene encodes CDR1 LNHDA and CDR2 SQIVND (reference sequence). J lost 0 bases, V lost 4 bases, and 1 base had no gene match. This CDR3 region has 15 residues. CDR3 sequence: CASSKLAANTGELFF. DNA of the CDR3: TGTGCCAGTAGTAAACTAGCGGCGAACACCGGGGAGCTGTTTTTT.

The rearrangement links TRBV6-5 to TRBJ1-3, with a tentative D call TRBD1 (5 bases). Trimming cost V 7 bases and J 8 bases, with 18 bases left between them. The CDR3 is 14 residues long. Germline V gene lookup returns CDR1 MNHEY and CDR2 SVGAGI. The CDR3 coding sequence is TGTGCCAGCACAGCTTTTGGGGGTTGGGACACCATATATTTT. Its protein is CASTAFGGWDTIYF.

This CDR3 reads CASSANSGRSQYF. In DNA, the CDR3 is TGTGCCAGCAGCGCCAATAGCGGGAGGTCGCAGTATTTT. The chain links TRBV7-1 to TRBJ2-3; TRBD2 matches at 10 bases. TRBV7-1 is filed as an ORF, its function uncertain. The length of the CDR3 is 13 residues. Trimming cost V 5 bases and J 10 bases; bases outside gene matches: 6.

This clone was counted a few times. The chain recombines TRBV27 with TRBJ1-1; the D gene is possibly TRBD1 (5 bases). Trimming took 5 bases from V and 2 from J, leaving 12 bases between them. In germline, CDR1 is MNHEY, CDR2 SMNVEV (reference sequence). The CDR3 spans 14 residues. Here the CDR3 reads CASSPLTANTEAFF. The CDR3 bases are TGTGCCAGCAGTCCCTTGACAGCCAACACTGAAGCTTTCTTT.

The rearrangement joins TRBV27 to TRBJ2-5, with D maybe TRBD2 (6 bases). The CDR3 is 15 amino acids. Trimming cost V 2 bases and J 1 base, with 11 bases left between them. Germline V CDR1 and CDR2: MNHEY, SMNVEV (reference sequence). CDR3 sequence reads: CASSLRSGRQETQYF. The CDR3 DNA sequence: TGTGCCAGCAGTTTAAGGAGCGGGCGCCAAGAGACCCAGTACTTC.

The CDR3 sequence: CASTTELTGGSYGYTF. The CDR3 DNA reads as TGTGCCAGCACCACCGAATTGACAGGGGGTTCTTATGGCTACACCTTC. The rearrangement joins TRBV6-6 to TRBJ1-2, with TRBD1 identical over 9 bases. CDR3 length equals 16 residues. V lost 7 bases and J lost 5; bases outside the gene matches: 14. CDR1 and CDR2 from the germline V gene are MNHNY and SVGAGI (reference sequence).

This sequence joins TRBV2 and TRBJ2-7; tentative D call: TRBD1 (6 bases). The germline V gene encodes CDR1 SNHLY and CDR2 FYNNEI. V lost 5 bases and J lost 5, with 10 bases in between. There are 12 residues in the CDR3. The CDR3 loop reads CASSPDRNEQYF. The CDR3 DNA follows: TGTGCCAGCAGTCCGGACAGAAACGAGCAGTACTTC.

The chain couples TRBV28 to TRBJ1-1; D is uncertain. This CDR3 comprises 13 residues. Germline V CDR1 and CDR2: MDHEN, SYDVKM. Trimming removed 2 bases from V and 7 bases from J, with 11 bases in between. DNA for the CDR3: TGTGCCAGCAGTTTACCCAGACGCCTTGAAGCTTTCTTT. Protein product: CASSLPRRLEAFF.

J is TRBJ1-5 and V is TRBV6-1; D ambiguous. The CDR3 runs to 14 residues. CDR1 and CDR2 (germline): MNHNS, SASEGT. V dropped 1 base and J dropped 9 bases, with 13 bases sitting between them. CDR3 coding DNA: TGTGCCAGCAGTGAAGGACCATTAGATCGGCCCCAGCATTTT. Protein sequence: CASSEGPLDRPQHF.

The V and J genes are TRBV28 and TRBJ1-5, with 10 positions matching TRBD1. The germline V gene has CDR1 MDHEN and CDR2 SYDVKM. This CDR3 spans 17 amino acids. The V and J ends lost 7 bases and 6 bases, in that order; junction bases with no gene match: 15. The CDR3 reads CASTSIGGTGVGQPQHF. The CDR3 nucleotides are TGTGCCAGCACCTCGATTGGGGGGACAGGGGTGGGTCAGCCCCAGCATTTT.

The rearrangement links TRBV5-1 to TRBJ1-4; no reliable D call. Germline lookup yields CDR1 SGHRS and CDR2 YFSETQ. Deletions cut 4 bases from V and 7 bases from J, with 11 bases between. The CDR3 is made up of 13 amino acids. The CDR3 coding sequence is TGCGCCAGCAGCGTAGACTGGGGTGAAAAACTGTTTTTT. Amino acid sequence: CASSVDWGEKLFF. The complete variable domain, with remaining parts taken from reference TRBV5-1 and TRBJ1-4, reads KAGVTQTPRYLIKTRGQQVTLSCSPISGHRSVSWYQQTPGQGLQFLFEYFSETQRNKGNFPGRFSGRQFSNSRSEMNVSTLELGDSALYLCASSVDWGEKLFFGSGTQLSVL.

The chain carries TRBV7-8 and TRBJ1-2; D gene uncertain. The CDR3 contains 13 residues. Germline V gives CDR1 SGHVS, CDR2 FQNEAQ. Trimming stripped 3 bases from V and 3 bases from J, with 8 bases between. The CDR3 DNA reads as TGTGCCAGCAGCTTGGGTCCGGACTATGGCTACACCTTC. Protein sequence: CASSLGPDYGYTF.

J is TRBJ2-5 and V is TRBV5-6, with 11 bases fitting TRBD2. This CDR3 is 15 amino acids long. Germline V gives CDR1 SGHDT, CDR2 YYEEEE. V lost 1 base to trimming and J lost 5 bases; unmatched junction nucleotides: 4. The CDR3 nucleotides are TGTGCCAGCAGCTTGCCACTAGCGGGGGACGAGACCCAGTACTTC. It encodes CASSLPLAGDETQYF.

This clone was observed once. This rearrangement joins TRBV7-8 to TRBJ1-4; D unresolved. Germline V gene sequence: CDR1 SGHVS, CDR2 FQNEAQ. CDR3 length: 15 residues. V dropped 1 base and J dropped 0 bases, with 6 bases sitting between them. The chain's CDR3 is CASSLGSATNEKLFF. For the CDR3, the DNA is TGTGCCAGCAGCTTAGGGTCGGCAACTAATGAAAAACTGTTTTTT.

Only one count was recorded for this clone. The chain carries TRBV7-8 and TRBJ1-2; the D gene is possibly TRBD1 (5 bases). V lost 4 bases and J 4 bases, leaving 16 bases between the germline ends. Germline V lookup: CDR1 SGHVS, CDR2 FQNEAQ. The CDR3 has 15 residues. CDR3 sequence (DNA): TGTGCCAGCAGCTGGGAAGCCGGGACGGCCTATGGCTACACCTTC. This translates into CASSWEAGTAYGYTF.

The chain is built from TRBV7-3 and TRBJ1-3; 12 bases are a match to TRBD2. The J call is in doubt because the DNA end fits TRBJ2-2 better. From germline, CDR1 is SGHTA and CDR2 FQGTGA. CDR3 size: 15 residues. The CDR3 region is CASSLLAGGPGELFF. DNA of the CDR3: TGTGCCAGCAGCTTACTAGCGGGAGGGCCCGGGGAGCTGTTTTTT.

This sequence joins TRBV29-1 and TRBJ2-1; the match to TRBD2 covers 9 bases. V was pared by 3 bases and J by 4 bases, with 4 bases of the junction left unmatched. The V gene's germline CDR1 is SQVTM and CDR2 ANQGSEA. This CDR3 is 14 amino acids long. This CDR3 is CSVDISGGYNEQFF. Here the CDR3 DNA reads TGCAGCGTTGATATTAGCGGGGGTTACAATGAGCAGTTCTTC.

The chain is built from TRBV7-2 and TRBJ1-5; D uncertain. CDR1 and CDR2 (germline): SGHTA, FQGNSA. V was cut by 1 base and J by 4 bases, with 14 bases left in between. This CDR3 is built from 16 residues. CDR3 amino acids: CASSLGLRRANQPQHF. CDR3 nucleotides: TGTGCCAGCAGCTTAGGTCTCCGGAGAGCAAATCAGCCCCAGCATTTT.